The 16 T cell receptor beta chains given below trace back to one sample, sequenced in a study of T cell responses to AZD1222 COVID-19 vaccine. Libraries were prepared by immunoSEQ multiplex PCR; TCRdb keeps only in-frame clonotypes and omits some of them. The sample contains about 130,000 clones, almost 85% of which appear only once. The material sequenced was peripheral blood, taken 28 days after the second dose of the MenACWY control vaccine. The receptor source for this set is an adult who received the MenACWY meningococcal vaccine as a control.

This clone was observed once. V and J are TRBV7-9 and TRBJ2-1; no firm D call. Germline values: CDR1 SEHNR, CDR2 FQNEAQ (reference sequence). V lost 5 bases and J lost 0, with 8 bases in between. The CDR3 extends over 14 amino acids. CDR3 protein: CASSPPSSYNEQFF. The CDR3 bases are TGTGCCAGCAGCCCGCCGAGCTCCTACAATGAGCAGTTCTTC.

The rearrangement joins TRBV27 to TRBJ2-1; TRBD1 aligns across 7 bases. Germline V CDR1 and CDR2: MNHEY, SMNVEV (reference sequence). V lost 3 bases and J lost 9; bases outside the gene matches: 11. The CDR3 runs to 15 residues. The CDR3 sequence is CASSFGQARRSEQFF. CDR3 sequence (DNA): TGTGCCAGCAGTTTTGGACAGGCTCGTCGTAGTGAGCAGTTCTTC.

The rearrangement links TRBV27 to TRBJ2-7; maybe TRBD2 (7 bases). V lost 1 base and J lost 2, with 15 bases in between. The germline CDR1 and CDR2 sequences are MNHEY and SMNVEV (reference sequence). This CDR3 region has 16 residues. This chain's CDR3 is CASSLLGGRRAYEQYF. The CDR3 DNA reads TGTGCCAGCAGTTTATTGGGGGGGCGCAGGGCCTACGAGCAGTACTTC.

This sequence joins TRBV11-2 and TRBJ2-3; D possibly corresponds to TRBD2 (5 bases). Trimming stripped 7 bases from V and 4 bases from J, with 12 bases between. This CDR3 spans 13 amino acids. The germline gives CDR1 SGHAT, CDR2 FQNNGV. The DNA of the CDR3 is TGTGCCAGCACGCGGGTTGGGGCAGATACGCAGTATTTT. The encoded protein is CASTRVGADTQYF.

This clone was found a few times. The J gene is TRBJ2-6, the V gene TRBV30; D is undetermined. CDR3 size: 13 residues. V lost 1 base to trimming and J lost 4 bases, with 5 bases between them. Germline-derived CDR1 and CDR2 are GTSNPN and SVGIG (reference sequence). CDR3 region: CAWSAAGANVLTF. In nucleotides, the CDR3 is TGTGCCTGGAGTGCGGCGGGGGCCAACGTCCTGACTTTC.

J is TRBJ2-3 and V is TRBV28; either TRBD1 or TRBD2 may supply D (5 bases each). The CDR3 consists of 16 residues. Trimming shortened V by 5 bases and J by 1 base, and 16 bases separated the two germline ends. Germline values: CDR1 MDHEN, CDR2 SYDVKM. The CDR3 nucleotides are TGTGCCAGCAGTCATAATCGGAGAGGGGGCACAGATACGCAGTATTTT. Residues: CASSHNRRGGTDTQYF.

As regards this clone: Other DNA sequences within the sample encode an identical CDR3. The chain couples TRBV5-1 to TRBJ2-7; D not certain. CDR1 SGHRS and CDR2 YFSETQ come from the germline V gene. The CDR3 covers 12 residues. V gave up 0 bases and J gave up 1 base, with 2 bases separating them. The DNA for the CDR3 is TGCGCCAGCAGCTTGGAGTCCTACGAGCAGTACTTC. Residues: CASSLESYEQYF.

The V gene is TRBV4-1, the J gene TRBJ2-5; possibly TRBD1 or TRBD2 for D (5 bases each). Trimming removed 3 bases from V and 4 bases from J, with 9 bases in between. CDR1 and CDR2 (germline): MGHRA, YSYEKL. This CDR3 is built from 13 residues. Here the CDR3 reads CASSQGTTETQYF. The DNA of the CDR3 is TGCGCCAGCAGCCAGGGGACCACAGAGACCCAGTACTTC.

The gene calls are TRBV18 and TRBJ1-4, with D possibly matching TRBD1 (5 bases). There are 11 residues in the CDR3. Germline V gene lookup returns CDR1 KGHSH and CDR2 LQKENI. Trimming shortened V by 8 bases and J by 5 bases, and 6 bases separated the two germline ends. CDR3 protein: CASAGNEKLFF. In DNA form, the CDR3 reads TGTGCCAGCGCAGGGAATGAAAAACTGTTTTTT.

The chain has TRBV30 and TRBJ1-4; TRBD1 matches 7 bases. The CDR3 covers 13 residues. Germline V gene sequence: CDR1 GTSNPN, CDR2 SVGIG (reference sequence). The trim removed 8 bases at V and 2 bases at J, leaving 5 bases unmatched. DNA of the CDR3: TGTGCCACCGACAGGGAGACTAATGAAAAACTGTTTTTT. This sequence encodes CATDRETNEKLFF.

The chain employs TRBV7-9 and TRBJ1-2; D is undetermined. CDR1 SEHNR and CDR2 FQNEAQ come from the germline V gene (reference sequence). This CDR3 has 12 residues. The CDR3 sequence is CASSSELYGYTF. CDR3 nucleotides: TGTGCTAGCTCGTCGGAGCTCTATGGCTACACCTTC.

The V gene is TRBV7-9, the J gene TRBJ2-7, with D possibly being TRBD1 (5 bases). Germline CDR1 SEHNR, CDR2 FQNEAQ (reference sequence). The CDR3 spans 17 residues. V was trimmed by 5 bases and J by 4 bases, leaving 24 bases between them. CDR3 bases: TGTGCCAGCAGCCCGACGATTGGACAAAGCGATTTATACGAGCAGTACTTC. This sequence encodes CASSPTIGQSDLYEQYF.

CDR3 loop: CASTRQGTTSGANVLTF. Written as DNA, the CDR3 is TGTGCCAGCACCCGACAGGGGACGACCTCTGGGGCCAACGTCCTGACTTTC. V usage is TRBV5-5 and J usage is TRBJ2-6, with TRBD1 identical over 8 bases. CDR1 and CDR2 (germline): SGHKS, YYEKEE (reference sequence). V was clipped by 6 bases and J by 0 bases; unmatched bases: 8. This CDR3 is 17 amino acids long.

J is TRBJ2-6 and V is TRBV3-1 (or the pseudogene TRBV3-2); D might be TRBD1 or TRBD2, each matching 7 bases. This CDR3 comprises 18 residues. Germline lookup yields CDR1 LGHDT and CDR2 YNNKEL (reference sequence). V was clipped by 4 bases and J by 0 bases, with 16 bases between them. The CDR3 spells CASSLPRGGSSGANVLTF. The CDR3 DNA sequence: TGTGCCAGCAGCCTCCCCAGGGGGGGAAGCTCTGGGGCCAACGTCCTGACTTTC.

V usage is TRBV10-3 and J usage is TRBJ2-2; 10 bases are shared with TRBD1. Unmatched junction bases numbered 13, after V lost 10 bases and J lost 8 bases. CDR1 ENHRY and CDR2 SYGVKD come from the germline V gene. The CDR3 extends over 15 amino acids. The CDR3 DNA is TGTGCCACCAGGGGGAGCCGACAGGGGGCTGGGGAGCTGTTTTTT. Its protein is CATRGSRQGAGELFF.

The chain has TRBV3-1 (or the pseudogene TRBV3-2) and TRBJ2-6, with no clear D. Trimming shortened V by 5 bases and J by 11 bases, and 16 bases separated the two germline ends. CDR1 is LGHDT and CDR2 is YNNKEL in the germline V gene (reference sequence). This CDR3 contains 14 residues. The CDR3, as DNA: TGTGCCAGCAGCACCCCGGGCCCCCCCGACGTCCTGACTTTC. Protein sequence: CASSTPGPPDVLTF.